Listed below are T cell receptor beta chains from one sample, sequenced in a study of response to subunit inactivated influenza vaccine. TCRdb recomputed calls from the RT-PCR reads with MiXCR, one row per CDR3 protein. This sample has fewer than 700,000 distinct CDR3 sequences, with 10% to 15% found just once. Sequenced here: PBMCs from blood, sampled 45 days after vaccination. The receptors come from a man aged 45 to 65 who received an inactivated influenza vaccine. The CDR3 runs from the conserved cysteine through the conserved F or W. Fields, in order: clone size, D gene, J gene, V gene, CDR3 DNA, CDR3 protein. D genes are given only for firm matches. Only part of the rows carry a size: once, few, many, or a class if the clone is expanded.

size: few
D: TRBD1
J: TRBJ2-3
V: TRBV15
DNA: TGTGCCACCAGCAGAGGCGGCAGGGGGCTAGCAGATACGCAGTATTTT
CDR3: CATSRGGRGLADTQYF

size: .
D: TRBD2
J: TRBJ2-3
V: TRBV5-1
DNA: TGCGCCAGCAGCGGCTCCGGGACTAGCGGGGTGGATACGCAGTATTTT
CDR3: CASSGSGTSGVDTQYF

size: many
D: TRBD2
J: TRBJ2-2
V: TRBV28
DNA: TGTGCCAGCAGACTACTAGCGGGAGAAAACACCGGGGAGCTGTTTTTT
CDR3: CASRLLAGENTGELFF

size: .
D: .
J: TRBJ1-2
V: TRBV5-1
DNA: TGCGCCAGCGGCCGGGGACAAGGACCACTCTATGGCTACACCTTC
CDR3: CASGRGQGPLYGYTF

size: once
D: TRBD1
J: TRBJ2-7
V: TRBV7-2
DNA: TGTGCCAGCAGCTTAGAGGGGGACAGACATTACGAGCAGTACTTC
CDR3: CASSLEGDRHYEQYF

size: few
D: TRBD1
J: TRBJ1-4
V: TRBV20-1
DNA: TGCAGTGCTTACGACAGGGCGAAAGAAAAACTGTTTTTT
CDR3: CSAYDRAKEKLFF

size: few
D: .
J: TRBJ2-1
V: TRBV28
DNA: TGTGCCAGCAGTTCCCCCTTGCGAAATGAGCAGTTCTTC
CDR3: CASSSPLRNEQFF

size: .
D: .
J: TRBJ2-7
V: TRBV14
DNA: TGTGCCAGCAGCCGCATGTGGCCGGAGACCTACGAGCAGTACTTC
CDR3: CASSRMWPETYEQYF

size: .
D: TRBD1
J: TRBJ2-1
V: TRBV7-9
DNA: TGTGCCAGCAGTATCGGGACAGCCGGGAACAATGAGCAGTTCTTC
CDR3: CASSIGTAGNNEQFF

size: many
D: .
J: TRBJ2-3
V: TRBV12-3/TRBV12-4
DNA: TGTGCCAGCAGCCTCGGGTTAGATACGCAGTATTTT
CDR3: CASSLGLDTQYF

size: many
D: .
J: TRBJ2-1
V: TRBV6-2/TRBV6-3
DNA: TGTGCCAGCAGTTACAACTCCTACAATGAGCAGTTCTTC
CDR3: CASSYNSYNEQFF